Sequencing of this TCR beta chain was carried out in a study of blood T cell repertoires in COVID-19. Across the whole study: Donors in the United States, Italy and Spain gave samples during acute or convalescent COVID-19.

In the authors' methods: Estimates of nucleated cell counts were drawn from the amplification of reference gene primers. Assay used: immunoSEQ multiplex PCR; TCRdb lists only in-frame clones, some missing. V and J calls and clone size are given by that table; D and trimming were obtained from the DNA. The repertoire has around 250,000 clones, roughly 87% of them found once; the top ten carry about 0.7%. The CDR3 has 14 amino acids. Germline CDR1 and CDR2: SGHRS and YFSETQ. The J segment lost 6 bases and the V segment lost 0 bases, leaving 5 bases of the junction unmatched. The specimen sequenced was peripheral blood. The gene calls are TRBV5-1 and TRBJ1-1, with TRBD1 identical over 7 bases. The TCR was taken from a human donor in a cohort sampled during active COVID-19. The CDR3 protein is CASSLEGASPEAFF. CDR3 in DNA: TGCGCCAGCAGCTTGGAGGGGGCTAGCCCTGAAGCTTTCTTT.